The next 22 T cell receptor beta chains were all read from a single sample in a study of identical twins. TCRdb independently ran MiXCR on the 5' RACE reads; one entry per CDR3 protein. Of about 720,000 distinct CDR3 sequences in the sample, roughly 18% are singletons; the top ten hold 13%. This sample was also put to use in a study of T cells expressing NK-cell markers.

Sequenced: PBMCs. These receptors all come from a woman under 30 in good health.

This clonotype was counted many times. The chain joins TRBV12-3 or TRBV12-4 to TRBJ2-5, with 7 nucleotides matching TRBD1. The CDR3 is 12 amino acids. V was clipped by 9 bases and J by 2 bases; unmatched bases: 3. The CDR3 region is CASRQGQETQYF. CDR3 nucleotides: TGTGCCAGTCGACAGGGACAAGAGACCCAGTACTTC.

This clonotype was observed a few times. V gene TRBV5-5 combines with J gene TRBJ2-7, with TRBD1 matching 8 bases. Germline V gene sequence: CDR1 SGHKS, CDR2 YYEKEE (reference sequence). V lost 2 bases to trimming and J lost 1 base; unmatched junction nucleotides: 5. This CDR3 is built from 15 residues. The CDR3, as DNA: TGTGCCAGCAGCTTAACGGGACAGGCTTCCTACGAGCAGTACTTC. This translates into CASSLTGQASYEQYF.

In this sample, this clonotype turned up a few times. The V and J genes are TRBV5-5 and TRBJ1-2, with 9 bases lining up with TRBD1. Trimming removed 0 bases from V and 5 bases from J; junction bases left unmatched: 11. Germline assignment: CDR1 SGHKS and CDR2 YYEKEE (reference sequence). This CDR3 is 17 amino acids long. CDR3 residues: CASSLVDHRGQRYGYTF. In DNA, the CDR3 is TGTGCCAGCAGCTTGGTGGACCACAGGGGGCAGAGATATGGCTACACCTTC.

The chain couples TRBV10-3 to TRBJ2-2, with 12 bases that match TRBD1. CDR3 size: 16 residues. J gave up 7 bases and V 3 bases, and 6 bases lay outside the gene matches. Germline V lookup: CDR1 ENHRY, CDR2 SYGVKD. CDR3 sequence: CAISEPGTGGSGELFF. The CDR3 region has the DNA TGTGCCATCAGTGAACCCGGGACAGGGGGCAGCGGGGAGCTGTTTTTT.

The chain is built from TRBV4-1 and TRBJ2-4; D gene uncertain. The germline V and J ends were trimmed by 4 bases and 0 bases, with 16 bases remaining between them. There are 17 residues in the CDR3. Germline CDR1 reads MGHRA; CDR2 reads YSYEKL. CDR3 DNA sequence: TGCGCCAGCAGCCCGATAGTGTTTGGGTTAGCCAAAAACATTCAGTACTTC. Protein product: CASSPIVFGLAKNIQYF.

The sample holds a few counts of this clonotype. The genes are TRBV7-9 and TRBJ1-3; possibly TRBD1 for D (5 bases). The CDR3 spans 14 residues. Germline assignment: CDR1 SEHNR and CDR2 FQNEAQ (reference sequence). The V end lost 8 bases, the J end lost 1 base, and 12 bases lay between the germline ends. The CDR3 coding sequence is TGTGCCAGCGGTCTCCAGGGATCTGGAAACACCATATATTTT. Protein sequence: CASGLQGSGNTIYF. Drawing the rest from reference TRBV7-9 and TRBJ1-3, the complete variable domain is DTGVSQNPRHKITKRGQNVTFRCDPISEHNRLYWYRQTLGQGPEFLTYFQNEAQLEKSRLLSDRFSAERPKGSFSTLEIQRTEQGDSAMYLCASGLQGSGNTIYFGEGSWLTVV.

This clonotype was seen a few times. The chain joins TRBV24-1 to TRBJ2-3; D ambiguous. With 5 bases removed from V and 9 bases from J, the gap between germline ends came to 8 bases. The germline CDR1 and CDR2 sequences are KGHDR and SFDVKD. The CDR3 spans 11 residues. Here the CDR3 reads CATSASGTQYF. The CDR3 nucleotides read TGTGCCACCAGTGCATCGGGCACGCAGTATTTT.

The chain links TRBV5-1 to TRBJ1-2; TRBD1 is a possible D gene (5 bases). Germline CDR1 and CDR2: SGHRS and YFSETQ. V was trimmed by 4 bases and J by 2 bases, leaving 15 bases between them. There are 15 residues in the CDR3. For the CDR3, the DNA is TGCGCCAGCAGCGAGTTTCCAGGGACCAACTATGGCTACACCTTC. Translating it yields CASSEFPGTNYGYTF. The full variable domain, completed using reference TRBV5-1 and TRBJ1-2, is KAGVTQTPRYLIKTRGQQVTLSCSPISGHRSVSWYQQTPGQGLQFLFEYFSETQRNKGNFPGRFSGRQFSNSRSEMNVSTLELGDSALYLCASSEFPGTNYGYTFGSGTRLTVV.

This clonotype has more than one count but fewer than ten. CDR3 bases: TGTGCCAGCAACAGGGTCAGGGGAGAGACCCAGTACTTC. This codes for CASNRVRGETQYF. V gene TRBV6-1 combines with J gene TRBJ2-5; a weak D match, TRBD1 (6 bases). CDR3 length equals 13 residues. The V gene lost 7 bases and the J gene lost 4 bases, with 13 bases spanning the gap. Germline loops: CDR1 MNHNS, CDR2 SASEGT.

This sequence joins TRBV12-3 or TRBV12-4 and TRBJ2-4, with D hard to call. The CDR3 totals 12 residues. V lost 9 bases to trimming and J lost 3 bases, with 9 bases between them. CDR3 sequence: CASRFGKNIQYF. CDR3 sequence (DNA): TGTGCCAGTAGGTTCGGCAAAAACATTCAGTACTTC.

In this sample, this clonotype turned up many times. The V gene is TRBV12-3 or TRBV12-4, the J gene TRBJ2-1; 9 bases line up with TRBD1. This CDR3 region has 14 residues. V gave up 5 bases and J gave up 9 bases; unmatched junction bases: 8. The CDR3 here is CASSMNRGLSEQFF. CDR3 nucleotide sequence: TGTGCCAGCAGTATGAACAGGGGGCTGTCTGAGCAGTTCTTC.

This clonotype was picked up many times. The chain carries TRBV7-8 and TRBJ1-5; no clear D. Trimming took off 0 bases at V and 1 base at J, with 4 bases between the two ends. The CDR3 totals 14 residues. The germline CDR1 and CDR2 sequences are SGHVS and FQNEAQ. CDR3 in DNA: TGTGCCAGCAGCTTAGCCTCCAGCAATCAGCCCCAGCATTTT. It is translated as CASSLASSNQPQHF. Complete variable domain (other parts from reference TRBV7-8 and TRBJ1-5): GAGVSQSPRYKVAKRGQDVALRCDPISGHVSLFWYQQALGQGPEFLTYFQNEAQLDKSGLPSDRFFAERPEGSVSTLKIQRTQQEDSAVYLCASSLASSNQPQHFGDGTRLSIL.

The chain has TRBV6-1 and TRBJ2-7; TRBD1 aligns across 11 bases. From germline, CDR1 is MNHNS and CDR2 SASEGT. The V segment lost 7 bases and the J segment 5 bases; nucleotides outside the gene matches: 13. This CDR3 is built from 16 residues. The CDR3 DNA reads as TGTGCCAGCACCAGACCCCCGGGACAGGGGGATCACGAGCAGTACTTC. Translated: CASTRPPGQGDHEQYF.

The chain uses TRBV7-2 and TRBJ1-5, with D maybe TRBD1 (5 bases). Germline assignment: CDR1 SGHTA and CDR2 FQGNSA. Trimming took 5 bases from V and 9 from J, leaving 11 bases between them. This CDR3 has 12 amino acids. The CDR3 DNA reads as TGTGCCAGCAGCCATGGGACCTGGCCCCAGCATTTT. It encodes CASSHGTWPQHF.

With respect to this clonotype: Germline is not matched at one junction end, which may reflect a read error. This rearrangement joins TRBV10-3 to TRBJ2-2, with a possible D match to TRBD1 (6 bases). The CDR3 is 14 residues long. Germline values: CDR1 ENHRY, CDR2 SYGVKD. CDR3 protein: CAISRTANTRELFF. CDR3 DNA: TGTGCCATCAGTCGGACAGCTAACACCAGGGAGCTGTTTTTT.

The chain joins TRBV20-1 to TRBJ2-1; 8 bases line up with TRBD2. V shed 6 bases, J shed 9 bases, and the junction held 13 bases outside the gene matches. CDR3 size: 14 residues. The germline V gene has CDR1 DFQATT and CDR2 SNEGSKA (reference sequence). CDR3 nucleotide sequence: TGCAGTGCAACATTAGCGGGGATCGATAGTGAGCAGTTCTTC. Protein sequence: CSATLAGIDSEQFF.

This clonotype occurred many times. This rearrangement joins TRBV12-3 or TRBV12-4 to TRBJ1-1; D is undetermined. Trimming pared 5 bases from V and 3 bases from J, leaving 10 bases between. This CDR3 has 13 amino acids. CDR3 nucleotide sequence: TGTGCCAGCAGTCCCCCCGGGTACACTGAAGCTTTCTTT. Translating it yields CASSPPGYTEAFF.

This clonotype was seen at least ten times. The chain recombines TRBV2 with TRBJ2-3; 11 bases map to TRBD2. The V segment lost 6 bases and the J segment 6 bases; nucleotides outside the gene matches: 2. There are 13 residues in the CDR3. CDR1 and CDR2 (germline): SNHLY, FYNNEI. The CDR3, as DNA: TGTGCCAGCAGGCGGACTAGCGGGGATACGCAGTATTTT. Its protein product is CASRRTSGDTQYF.

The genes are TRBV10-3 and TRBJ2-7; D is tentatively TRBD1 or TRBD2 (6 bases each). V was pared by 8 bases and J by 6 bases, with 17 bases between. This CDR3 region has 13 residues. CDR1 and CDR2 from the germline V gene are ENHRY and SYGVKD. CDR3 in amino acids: CAIRRGGLGEQYF. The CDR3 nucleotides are TGTGCCATCCGTAGAGGGGGACTGGGCGAGCAGTACTTC.

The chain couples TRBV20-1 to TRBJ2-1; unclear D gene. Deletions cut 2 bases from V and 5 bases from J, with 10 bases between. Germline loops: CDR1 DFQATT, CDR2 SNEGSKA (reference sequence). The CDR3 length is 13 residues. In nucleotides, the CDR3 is TGCAGTGCTAGATCCGCGGAGCACAATGAGCAGTTCTTC. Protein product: CSARSAEHNEQFF.

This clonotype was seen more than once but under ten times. The CDR3 DNA sequence: TGTGCCAGCAGCTCTGGGACAGGGCAGGACAATGAGCAGTTCTTC. Protein product: CASSSGTGQDNEQFF. This chain joins TRBV7-9 and TRBJ2-1, with 9 bases lining up with TRBD1. After removal of 4 bases from V and 5 bases from J, the junction contained 6 bases not matched to a gene. Germline V gives CDR1 SEHNR, CDR2 FQNEAQ (reference sequence). CDR3 size: 15 residues.

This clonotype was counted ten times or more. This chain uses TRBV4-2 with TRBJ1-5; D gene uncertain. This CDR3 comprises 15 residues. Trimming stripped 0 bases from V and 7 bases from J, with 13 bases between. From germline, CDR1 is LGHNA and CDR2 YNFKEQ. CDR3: CASSQDLGSRQPQHF. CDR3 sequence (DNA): TGTGCCAGCAGCCAAGATTTGGGGAGTAGGCAGCCCCAGCATTTT.